This T cell receptor (beta chain) was found in a study of control samples from healthy donors and cancer patients. This CDR3 comprises 13 residues. Trimming stripped 8 bases from V and 4 bases from J, with 13 bases between. Germline loops: CDR1 SGHDT, CDR2 YYEEEE. TCRdb keeps only in-frame clones here, not all; method: immunoSEQ multiplex PCR. Among approximately 100,000 clones listed, approximately 86% were seen once. Sequenced sample: blood. The rearrangement uses TRBV5-6 and TRBJ2-1; a possible D gene is TRBD2 (5 bases). This clonotype originated in a man younger than 40 in good health. The CDR3 DNA follows: TGTGCCAGTGTGTTACCGGGGTACAATGAGCAGTTCTTC. As protein: CASVLPGYNEQFF. The full variable domain, in which reference TRBV5-6 and TRBJ2-1 provide the parts outside the CDR3, is DAGVTQSPTHLIKTRGQQVTLRCSPKSGHDTVSWYQQALGQGPQFIFQYYEEEERQRGNFPDRFSGHQFPNYSSELNVNALLLGDSALYLCASVLPGYNEQFFGPGTRLTVL.